A selection of T cell receptor beta chains follows, all from one sample in a study of CD8 T cells in Susac syndrome. In TCRdb, the immunoSEQ multiplex PCR reads were re-called with MiXCR into one record per CDR3 protein. The data contain about 280,000 distinct CDR3 sequences, roughly 81% of them singletons. The sequenced sample was CD8+ T cells from PBMCs. The receptor set was obtained from a human donor with multiple sclerosis. CDR3s include the opening cysteine and the closing phenylalanine or tryptophan. D genes are given only for firm matches. Where a row states a size, it is once, few, many or the class of an expanded clone; other rows omit it.

J: TRBJ2-1; V: TRBV5-1; size: .; D: TRBD2; DNA: TGCGCCAGCAGTGGACTAGCGGCCAACAATGAGCAGTTCTTC; CDR3: CASSGLAANNEQFF
J: TRBJ2-3; V: TRBV9; size: few; D: TRBD1; DNA: TGTGCCAGCAGCGAAGTAGGGACAGGGATTATGGATACGCAGTATTTT; CDR3: CASSEVGTGIMDTQYF
J: TRBJ2-2; V: TRBV19; size: few; D: .; DNA: TGTGCCAGTAGTGGGCAGAACACCGGGGAGCTGTTTTTT; CDR3: CASSGQNTGELFF
J: TRBJ2-7; V: TRBV11-1; size: .; D: .; DNA: TGTGCCAGCAGCTTAGCCCCGCCTGCGGCGGATTTAGCCTACGAGCAGTACTTC; CDR3: CASSLAPPAADLAYEQYF
J: TRBJ2-3; V: TRBV4-1; size: .; D: TRBD2; DNA: TGCGCCAGCAGCCAAGTAGCGGGCGGCACAGATACGCAGTATTTT; CDR3: CASSQVAGGTDTQYF
J: TRBJ2-1; V: TRBV9; size: .; D: .; DNA: TGTGCCAGTTCCCGGGGTGGCAAGGATGAGCAGTTCTTC; CDR3: CASSRGGKDEQFF
J: TRBJ2-7; V: TRBV25-1; size: .; D: .; DNA: TGTGCCAGCGGTTATAGCGAGCAGTACTTC; CDR3: CASGYSEQYF
J: TRBJ1-3; V: TRBV5-5; size: .; D: TRBD1; DNA: TGTGCCAGCAGCAAAGACAGGGGAACTGGAAACACCATATATTTT; CDR3: CASSKDRGTGNTIYF
J: TRBJ2-7; V: TRBV27; size: .; D: .; DNA: TGTGCCAGCAGCTCCTCCCCTCTGGGGGAGCAGTACTTC; CDR3: CASSSSPLGEQYF
J: TRBJ1-2; V: TRBV19; size: .; D: .; DNA: TGTGCCAGTAGTGCGACGAAGAGGGACGTTTCTCCTATTGGTGGCTACACCTTC; CDR3: CASSATKRDVSPIGGYTF
J: TRBJ2-2; V: TRBV6-6; size: .; D: .; DNA: TGTGCCAGCAGTTACAGGGAGGAAACCGGGGAGCTGTTTTTT; CDR3: CASSYREETGELFF
J: TRBJ2-2; V: TRBV29-1; size: .; D: .; DNA: TGCAGCGCCATGGGGGGCGCCGGGGAGCTGTTTTTT; CDR3: CSAMGGAGELFF
J: TRBJ2-3; V: TRBV27; size: .; D: TRBD1; DNA: TGTGCCAGCAGCTTAGTGGGGACAGGGGACGCAGATACGCAGTATTTT; CDR3: CASSLVGTGDADTQYF
J: TRBJ2-1; V: TRBV10-3; size: .; D: TRBD2; DNA: TGTGCCATCAGTGACCCGGGACTATACAATGAGCAGTTCTTC; CDR3: CAISDPGLYNEQFF
J: TRBJ1-4; V: TRBV28; size: .; D: TRBD1; DNA: TGTGCCAGCAGTCCCTTGGGGAGGGGGCCTGAAAAACTGTTTTTT; CDR3: CASSPLGRGPEKLFF
J: TRBJ1-2; V: TRBV12-3/TRBV12-4; size: .; D: TRBD1; DNA: TGTGCCAGCAGTTTATTTGGACAGGTCTATGGCTACACCTTC; CDR3: CASSLFGQVYGYTF
J: TRBJ2-1; V: TRBV13; size: .; D: TRBD2; DNA: TGTGCCAGCAGCTCCCCCCTGCGGGAGGGCCTGGGGAATGAGCAGTTCTTC; CDR3: CASSSPLREGLGNEQFF
J: TRBJ2-7; V: TRBV11-2; size: .; D: .; DNA: TGTGCCAGCAGCTATGGTGTCAGGTCCTACGAGCAGTACTTC; CDR3: CASSYGVRSYEQYF
J: TRBJ2-7; V: TRBV28; size: .; D: .; DNA: TGTGCCAGCAGTTACTCTAGATCCTACGAGCAGTACTTC; CDR3: CASSYSRSYEQYF
J: TRBJ1-2; V: TRBV7-3; size: .; D: TRBD1; DNA: TGTGCCAGCAGCTCCCAGGGGGCTCATGGCTACACCTTC; CDR3: CASSSQGAHGYTF
J: TRBJ2-1; V: TRBV20-1; size: .; D: TRBD2; DNA: TGCAGTGCTGCGCCTAGCGGGAGTTACAATGAGCAGTTCTTC; CDR3: CSAAPSGSYNEQFF
J: TRBJ2-5; V: TRBV6-1; size: .; D: TRBD2; DNA: TGTGCCAGCAGTACCACTAGCGGGAGAGTCATAGAGACCCAGTACTTC; CDR3: CASSTTSGRVIETQYF
J: TRBJ1-3; V: TRBV27; size: .; D: .; DNA: TGTGCCAGCAGGCCCCAGGGCTCTCGCTCTGGAAACACCACATATTTT; CDR3: CASRPQGSRSGNTTYF
J: TRBJ1-2; V: TRBV5-5; size: .; D: TRBD1; DNA: TGTGCCAGCAGCTTGTGGGGGACAGGTACCCTCTATGGCTACACCTTC; CDR3: CASSLWGTGTLYGYTF
J: TRBJ2-3; V: TRBV5-5; size: .; D: TRBD2; DNA: TGTGCCAGCAGCCCCGGGATAGCGGGAGTGGATACGCAGTATTTT; CDR3: CASSPGIAGVDTQYF
J: TRBJ2-2; V: TRBV3-1; size: .; D: .; DNA: TGTGCCAGTCGGGGAGGGGAGCTGTTTTTT; CDR3: CASRGGELFF
J: TRBJ2-2; V: TRBV11-2; size: .; D: .; DNA: TGTGCCAGCAGCTGGGACCCCACCGGGGAGCTGTTTTTT; CDR3: CASSWDPTGELFF